What follows are 16 T cell receptor beta chains derived from one specimen sequenced in a study of blood T cell repertoires in COVID-19. Profiled with immunoSEQ multiplex PCR; TCRdb holds only in-frame clones, not every one. This sample yields 40,000 or so clones, of which approximately 88% are seen a single time; approximately 4% belongs to the top ten. The sequenced sample was peripheral blood. The receptors were sampled from a human donor in a cohort sampled during active COVID-19.

This chain links TRBV4-1 with TRBJ2-1; a weak D match, TRBD2 (6 bases). V lost 1 base to trimming and J lost 2 bases, with 18 bases between them. Germline assignment: CDR1 MGHRA and CDR2 YSYEKL. CDR3 length equals 18 residues. The CDR3 nucleotides are TGCGCCAGCAGCCAAGGAAGGCTCACTAGCTACCCCTACAATGAGCAGTTCTTC. As protein: CASSQGRLTSYPYNEQFF.

V and J are TRBV5-1 and TRBJ2-3; 10 positions match TRBD2. Trimming cost V 0 bases and J 5 bases; bases outside gene matches: 6. The V gene's germline CDR1 is SGHRS and CDR2 YFSETQ. This CDR3 is 16 amino acids long. The CDR3 bases are TGCGCCAGCAGCTTGGGAGCGGGGGGGCCAAGAGATACGCAGTATTTT. Its translation is CASSLGAGGPRDTQYF.

The chain uses TRBV10-1 and TRBJ2-7; 9 bases match TRBD1. The CDR3 is 15 residues long. Germline-derived CDR1 and CDR2 are WNHNN and SYGVQD (reference sequence). The trim removed 1 base at V and 5 bases at J, leaving 6 bases unmatched. For the CDR3, the DNA is TGCGCCAGCAGTGAGTTCCGGACAGGGGTACACGAGCAGTACTTC. It codes for CASSEFRTGVHEQYF.

This clone was seen a single time. V and J are TRBV5-4 and TRBJ1-1, with D uncertain. Germline V lookup: CDR1 SGHNT, CDR2 YYREEE (reference sequence). CDR3 size: 14 residues. V lost 0 bases to trimming and J lost 6 bases, with 12 bases between them. In DNA form, the CDR3 reads TGTGCCAGCAGCTTGGGCCCCGCGGGCCCTGAAGCTTTCTTT. Protein product: CASSLGPAGPEAFF.

A single count supports this clone. J is TRBJ1-5 and V is TRBV7-9; no clear D gene. The germline V and J ends were trimmed by 5 bases and 7 bases, with 9 bases remaining between them. Germline CDR1 and CDR2: SEHNR and FQNEAQ (reference sequence). The CDR3 length is 12 residues. CDR3: CASSPPGQPQHF. The CDR3 nucleotides read TGTGCCAGCAGCCCACCGGGGCAGCCCCAGCATTTT.

The chain has TRBV4-3 and TRBJ1-2, with 7 nucleotides matching TRBD1. The CDR3 sequence is 13 residues long. With 3 bases clipped from V and 4 bases from J, the junction kept 2 bases outside the gene matches. Per the germline V gene, CDR1 is LGHNA and CDR2 is YSLEER. Here the CDR3 DNA reads TGCGCCAGCAGCCAGGGGACAGTCTATGGCTACACCTTC. This codes for CASSQGTVYGYTF.

V is TRBV24-1 and J is TRBJ2-3, with 7 nucleotides matching TRBD1. Germline loops: CDR1 KGHDR, CDR2 SFDVKD. This CDR3 has 15 amino acids. V shed 4 bases and J 0 bases; nucleotides not matched to a gene: 3. The CDR3 region is CATSDRTGSTDTQYF. The DNA of the CDR3 is TGTGCCACCAGTGACCGGACAGGCAGCACAGATACGCAGTATTTT.

The chain has TRBV19 and TRBJ2-3; 10 bases match TRBD2. Germline V gene data show CDR1 as LNHDA and CDR2 as SQIVND (reference sequence). The CDR3 is made up of 18 amino acids. J lost 3 bases, V lost 0 bases, and 9 bases had no gene match. Here the CDR3 DNA reads TGTGCCAGTAGTATAGATTTTTGGCTAGCGGGAGTTACAGATACGCAGTATTTT. Its translation: CASSIDFWLAGVTDTQYF.

DNA of the CDR3: TGTGCCACCAGTGATTCGTCCCGGGACACCGGGGAGCTGTTTTTT. It codes for CATSDSSRDTGELFF. The chain has TRBV24-1 and TRBJ2-2; no reliable D call. The CDR3 length is 15 residues. Deletions cut 2 bases from V and 3 bases from J, with 9 bases between. Germline CDR1 is KGHDR and CDR2 is SFDVKD.

The gene calls are TRBV7-2 and TRBJ1-1; TRBD1 matches at 8 bases. V was clipped by 5 bases and J by 11 bases; unmatched bases: 10. Per germline, CDR1 SGHTA and CDR2 FQGNSA. CDR3 length: 13 amino acids. The CDR3 protein is CASSPEQGVWAFF. The DNA of the CDR3 is TGTGCCAGCAGCCCTGAACAGGGGGTTTGGGCTTTCTTT.

The chain is built from TRBV9 and TRBJ2-5; the match to TRBD2 covers 15 bases. The CDR3 spans 15 residues. Germline lookup yields CDR1 SGDLS and CDR2 YYNGEE. The ends lost 3 bases at V and 5 bases at J; junction bases unmatched: 2. The CDR3 here is CASSGGTSGRETQYF. The CDR3 region has the DNA TGTGCCAGCAGCGGGGGGACTAGCGGGAGGGAGACCCAGTACTTC.

The gene calls are TRBV5-4 and TRBJ1-1, with 7 bases lining up with TRBD1. In germline, CDR1 is SGHNT, CDR2 YYREEE (reference sequence). Trimming cost V 0 bases and J 4 bases; bases outside gene matches: 12. CDR3 length: 17 amino acids. This CDR3 is CASSLGGARGRGTEAFF. In nucleotides, the CDR3 is TGTGCCAGCAGCTTGGGGGGGGCGAGGGGGCGCGGCACTGAAGCTTTCTTT.

The chain has TRBV27 and TRBJ2-7, with D perhaps matching TRBD1 (6 bases). This CDR3 is 14 amino acids long. Germline CDR1 MNHEY, CDR2 SMNVEV (reference sequence). Trimming removed 3 bases from V and 6 bases from J, with 15 bases in between. In DNA, the CDR3 is TGTGCCAGCAGTTTCTTACAGGGTTCGGCCGAGCAGTACTTC. Protein: CASSFLQGSAEQYF.

Note on this clone: The conserved phenylalanine or tryptophan normally closing the CDR3 is absent here, so this likely arose from a read error. It is unclear where the CDR3 begins or ends on the DNA, so no DNA is shown, and the CDR3 is as TCRdb lists it. CDR3 loop: CASSTPEGTGSI. The chain recombines TRBV28 with TRBJ1-1. The germline CDR1 and CDR2 sequences are MDHEN and SYDVKM. The length of the CDR3 is 12 amino acids, counting both ends.

The chain is built from TRBV7-9 and TRBJ2-1, with TRBD2 matching 15 bases. Trimming at V came to 2 bases and at J to 9 bases, leaving 8 bases not matched to a gene. Germline CDR1 reads SEHNR; CDR2 reads FQNEAQ (reference sequence). This CDR3 has 17 amino acids. The CDR3 nucleotides are TGTGCCAGCAGCTTATCCGGACTAGCGGGAGGGCGGGGTGAGCAGTTCTTC. Residues: CASSLSGLAGGRGEQFF.

The V call is TRBV7-2, the J call TRBJ1-4, with 9 bases matching TRBD1. The CDR3 length is 14 residues. Germline V gives CDR1 SGHTA, CDR2 FQGNSA. Trimming at V came to 4 bases and at J to 8 bases, leaving 5 bases not matched to a gene. The CDR3 region has the DNA TGTGCCAGCAGCTCGGACAGGGGAGAAGAAAAACTGTTTTTT. Translated, it gives CASSSDRGEEKLFF.